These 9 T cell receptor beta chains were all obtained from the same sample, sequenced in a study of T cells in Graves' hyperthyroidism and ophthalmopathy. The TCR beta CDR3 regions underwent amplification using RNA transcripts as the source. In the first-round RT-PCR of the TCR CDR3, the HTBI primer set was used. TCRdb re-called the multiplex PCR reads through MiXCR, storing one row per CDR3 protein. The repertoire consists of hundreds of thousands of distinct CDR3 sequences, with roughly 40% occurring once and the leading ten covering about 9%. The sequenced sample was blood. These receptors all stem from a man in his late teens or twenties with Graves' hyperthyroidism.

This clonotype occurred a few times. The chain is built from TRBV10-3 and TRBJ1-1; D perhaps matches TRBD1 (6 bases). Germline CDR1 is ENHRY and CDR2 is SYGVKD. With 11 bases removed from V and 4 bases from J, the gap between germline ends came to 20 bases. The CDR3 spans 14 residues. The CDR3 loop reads CAVTTASRGTEAFF. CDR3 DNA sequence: TGTGCCGTCACCACGGCCTCCAGGGGCACTGAAGCTTTCTTT.

CDR3 in DNA: TGTGCCAGCCCCCCCGACCGACGGGGGGGGCTCAGGAACACTGAAGCTTTCTTT. This translates into CASPPDRRGGLRNTEAFF. The V and J genes are TRBV7-9 and TRBJ1-1; possibly TRBD1 for D (6 bases). Trimming left V 8 bases short and J 1 base short, with 26 bases between. The CDR3 is made up of 18 amino acids. The germline CDR1 and CDR2 sequences are SEHNR and FQNEAQ (reference sequence).

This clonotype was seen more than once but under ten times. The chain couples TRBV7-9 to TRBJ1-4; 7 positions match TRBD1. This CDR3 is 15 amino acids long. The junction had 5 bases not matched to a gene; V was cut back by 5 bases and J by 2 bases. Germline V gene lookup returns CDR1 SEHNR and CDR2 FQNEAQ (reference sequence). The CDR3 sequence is CASSRLDRTNEKLFF. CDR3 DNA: TGTGCCAGCAGCCGCTTGGACAGGACTAATGAAAAACTGTTTTTT.

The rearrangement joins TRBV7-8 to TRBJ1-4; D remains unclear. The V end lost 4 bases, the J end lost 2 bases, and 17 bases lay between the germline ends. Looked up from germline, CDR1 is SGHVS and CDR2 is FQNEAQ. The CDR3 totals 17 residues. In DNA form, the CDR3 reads TGTGCCAGCAGCTCCAGTATTCCCCGACGGACTAATGAAAAACTGTTTTTT. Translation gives CASSSSIPRRTNEKLFF.

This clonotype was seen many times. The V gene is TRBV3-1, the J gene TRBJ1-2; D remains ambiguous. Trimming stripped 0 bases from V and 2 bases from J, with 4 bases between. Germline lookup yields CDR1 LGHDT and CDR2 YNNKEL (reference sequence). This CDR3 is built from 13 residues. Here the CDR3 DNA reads TGTGCCAGCAGCCAAGAGGGAAACTATGGCTACACCTTC. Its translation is CASSQEGNYGYTF.

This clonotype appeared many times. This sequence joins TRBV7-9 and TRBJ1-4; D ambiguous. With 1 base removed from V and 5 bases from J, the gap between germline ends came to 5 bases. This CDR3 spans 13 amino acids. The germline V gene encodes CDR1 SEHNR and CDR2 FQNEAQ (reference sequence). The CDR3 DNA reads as TGTGCCAGCAGCTTAGATGAGAATGAAAAACTGTTTTTT. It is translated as CASSLDENEKLFF.

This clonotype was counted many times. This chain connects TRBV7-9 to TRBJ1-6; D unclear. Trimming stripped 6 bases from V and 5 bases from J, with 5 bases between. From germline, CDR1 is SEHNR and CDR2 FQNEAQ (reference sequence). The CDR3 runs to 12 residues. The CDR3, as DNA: TGTGCCAGCAGTTGGGATAATTCACCCCTCCACTTT. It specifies CASSWDNSPLHF.

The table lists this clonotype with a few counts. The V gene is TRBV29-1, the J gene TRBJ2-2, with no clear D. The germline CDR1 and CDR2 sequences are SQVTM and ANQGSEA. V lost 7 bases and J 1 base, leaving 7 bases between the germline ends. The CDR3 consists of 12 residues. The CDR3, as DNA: TGCAGCGCTTACTTGAACACCGGGGAGCTGTTTTTT. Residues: CSAYLNTGELFF.

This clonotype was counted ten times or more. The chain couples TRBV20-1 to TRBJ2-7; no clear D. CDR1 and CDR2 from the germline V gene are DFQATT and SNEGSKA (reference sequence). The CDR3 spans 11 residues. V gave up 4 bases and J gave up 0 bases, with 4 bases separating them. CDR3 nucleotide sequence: TGCAGTGCTATTACCTCCTACGAGCAGTACTTC. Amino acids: CSAITSYEQYF.